These 7 T cell receptor beta chains originate from one sample sequenced in a study of blood T cell repertoires in COVID-19. Using immunoSEQ multiplex PCR, the repertoire was profiled, and TCRdb retains in-frame clones only, with some absent. The sample holds some 40,000 clones, about 82% seen once. Sample: peripheral blood. These receptors were obtained from a man aged 55-75 years in a cohort sampled during active COVID-19.

This clone has only one observation. This chain connects TRBV7-2 to TRBJ1-5; a weak D match, TRBD1 (5 bases). Germline CDR1 SGHTA, CDR2 FQGNSA. The CDR3 is 16 amino acids. V lost 5 bases and J 4 bases, leaving 18 bases between the germline ends. DNA of the CDR3: TGTGCCAGCAGCCCCCAGGTTCTGCGGGGGAATCAGCCCCAGCATTTT. Protein product: CASSPQVLRGNQPQHF.

The chain employs TRBV21-1 and TRBJ1-5. TRBV21-1 is a listed pseudogene. The CDR3 extends over 14 amino acids. CDR3 coding DNA: TGTGCCAGCAGCAAAGGGGAGGGCGATCAGCCCCAGCATTTT. This encodes CASSKGEGDQPQHF.

This chain connects TRBV10-3 to TRBJ2-1; TRBD2 agrees at 13 bases. Germline V lookup: CDR1 ENHRY, CDR2 SYGVKD. V was pared by 2 bases and J by 4 bases, with 8 bases of the junction left unmatched. This CDR3 has 18 residues. The CDR3 loop reads CAISENLLAGGIYNEQFF. CDR3 coding DNA: TGTGCCATCAGTGAGAATCTACTAGCGGGAGGGATATACAATGAGCAGTTCTTC.

The genes are TRBV5-1 and TRBJ2-2; possibly TRBD2 for D (6 bases). The CDR3 loop spans 15 amino acids. The V end lost 6 bases, the J end lost 4 bases, and 16 bases lay between the germline ends. Looked up from germline, CDR1 is SGHRS and CDR2 is YFSETQ. The CDR3 here is CASTPAGQVTGELFF. The DNA for the CDR3 is TGCGCCAGCACCCCTGCGGGGCAGGTCACCGGGGAGCTGTTTTTT.

V and J are TRBV12-3 or TRBV12-4 and TRBJ2-3; 7 positions match TRBD1. The CDR3 loop spans 13 amino acids. Trimming removed 3 bases from V and 7 bases from J; junction bases left unmatched: 4. The DNA of the CDR3 is TGTGCCAGCAGTTTTGAGGGGGCAAATACGCAGTATTTT. Its translation: CASSFEGANTQYF.

This clone was picked up a small number of times. The gene calls are TRBV5-6 and TRBJ2-1; D might be TRBD1 (6 bases). This CDR3 has 15 residues. Germline V gives CDR1 SGHDT, CDR2 YYEEEE. Trimming pared 4 bases from V and 6 bases from J, leaving 17 bases between. CDR3 DNA: TGTGCCAGCAGCCTGGCAGGGGCGCGTGGCAATGAGCAGTTCTTC. This translates into CASSLAGARGNEQFF.

The chain uses TRBV7-7 and TRBJ2-6; D is unresolved. The germline V gene encodes CDR1 SSHAT and CDR2 FNYEAQ (reference sequence). Trimming cost V 5 bases and J 0 bases, with 8 bases left between them. The CDR3 loop spans 15 amino acids. The CDR3 region is CASSPAGSGANVLTF. The CDR3 coding sequence is TGTGCCAGCAGCCCTGCAGGCTCTGGGGCCAACGTCCTGACTTTC.